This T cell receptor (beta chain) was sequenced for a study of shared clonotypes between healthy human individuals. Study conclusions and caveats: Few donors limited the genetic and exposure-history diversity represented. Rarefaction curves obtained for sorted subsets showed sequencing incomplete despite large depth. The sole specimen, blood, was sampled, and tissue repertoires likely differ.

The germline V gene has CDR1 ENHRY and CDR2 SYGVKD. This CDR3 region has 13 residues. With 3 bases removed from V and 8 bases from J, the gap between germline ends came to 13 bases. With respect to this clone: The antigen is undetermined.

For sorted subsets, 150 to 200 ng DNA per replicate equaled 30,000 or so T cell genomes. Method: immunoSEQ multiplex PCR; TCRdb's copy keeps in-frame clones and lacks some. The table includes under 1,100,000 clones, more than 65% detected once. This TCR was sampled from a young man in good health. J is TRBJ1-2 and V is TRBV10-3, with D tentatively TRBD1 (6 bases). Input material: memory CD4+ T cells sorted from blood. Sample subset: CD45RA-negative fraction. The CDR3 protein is CAISEAPGDGYTF. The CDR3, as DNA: TGTGCCATCAGTGAAGCTCCAGGGGACGGCTACACCTTC.